Listed below are T cell receptor beta chains from one sample, sequenced in a study of Ad26.COV2.S vaccination and SARS-CoV-2 variants. The data were produced by immunoSEQ multiplex PCR, yet TCRdb's version contains in-frame clones alone and is incomplete. The sample yields 300,000 to 400,000 clones, approximately 87% seen once. The sequencing here drew on peripheral blood, taken in a trial of Ad26.COV2.S vaccine versus placebo. The receptor source for this set is a person between 18 and 59 years old who received the Ad26.COV2.S COVID-19 vaccine or a placebo. Each CDR3 is given with its conserved first and last residue. The D gene is left open where the match is weak. Some rows mark clone size as missing; the rest say once, few, many or name a class of expanded clone.

d_gene: TRBD2
j_gene: TRBJ2-1
v_gene: TRBV4-3
abundance: NA
CDR3aa: CASSQDLAGRYNEQFF
CDR3nt: TGCGCCAGCAGCCAAGATCTAGCGGGGCGTTACAATGAGCAGTTCTTC

d_gene: NA
j_gene: TRBJ1-2
v_gene: TRBV13
abundance: NA
CDR3aa: CASSRGQQARYYGYTF
CDR3nt: TGTGCCAGCAGTCGGGGCCAACAGGCCCGATACTATGGCTACACCTTC

d_gene: NA
j_gene: TRBJ2-1
v_gene: TRBV29-1
abundance: NA
CDR3aa: CSVEDSVVNEQFF
CDR3nt: TGCAGCGTTGAAGATTCCGTCGTAAATGAGCAGTTCTTC

d_gene: TRBD1
j_gene: TRBJ1-2
v_gene: TRBV19
abundance: NA
CDR3aa: CASSIPGQGGYTF
CDR3nt: TGTGCCAGTAGTATTCCCGGACAGGGTGGCTACACCTTC

d_gene: NA
j_gene: TRBJ1-2
v_gene: TRBV4-3
abundance: NA
CDR3aa: CASSQVHVGTSYGYTF
CDR3nt: TGCGCCAGCAGCCAAGTTCATGTGGGGACATCCTATGGCTACACCTTC

d_gene: TRBD1
j_gene: TRBJ2-2
v_gene: TRBV7-3
abundance: NA
CDR3aa: CASSLLGPGQGAAGELFF
CDR3nt: TGTGCCAGCAGCTTATTAGGTCCTGGACAGGGGGCCGCCGGGGAGCTGTTTTTT

d_gene: NA
j_gene: TRBJ2-6
v_gene: TRBV11-3
abundance: NA
CDR3aa: CASRLSSGANVLTF
CDR3nt: TGTGCCAGCCGTCTCAGCTCTGGGGCCAACGTCCTGACTTTC

d_gene: NA
j_gene: TRBJ2-7
v_gene: TRBV19
abundance: NA
CDR3aa: CASAIGTAAEQYF
CDR3nt: TGTGCCAGTGCAATCGGGACCGCCGCCGAGCAGTACTTC

d_gene: TRBD1
j_gene: TRBJ1-1
v_gene: TRBV7-6
abundance: NA
CDR3aa: CASSLAYGTGGPDTEAFF
CDR3nt: TGTGCCAGCAGCTTAGCCTATGGGACAGGGGGCCCGGACACTGAAGCTTTCTTT

d_gene: NA
j_gene: TRBJ1-1
v_gene: TRBV6-1
abundance: few
CDR3aa: CASSEGPNTEAFF
CDR3nt: TGTGCCAGCAGTGAAGGCCCGAACACTGAAGCTTTCTTT

d_gene: NA
j_gene: TRBJ2-5
v_gene: TRBV24-1
abundance: NA
CDR3aa: CATSDNGQETQYF
CDR3nt: TGTGCCACCAGTGATAACGGACAAGAGACCCAGTACTTC